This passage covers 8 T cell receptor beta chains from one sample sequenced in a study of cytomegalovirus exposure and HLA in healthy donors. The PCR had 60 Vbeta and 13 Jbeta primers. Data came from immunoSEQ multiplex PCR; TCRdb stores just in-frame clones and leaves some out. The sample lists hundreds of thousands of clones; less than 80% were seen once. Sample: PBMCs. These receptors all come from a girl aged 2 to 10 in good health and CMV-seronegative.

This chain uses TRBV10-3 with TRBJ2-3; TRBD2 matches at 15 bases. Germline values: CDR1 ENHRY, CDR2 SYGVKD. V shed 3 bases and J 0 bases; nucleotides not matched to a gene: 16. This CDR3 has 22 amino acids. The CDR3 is CAISDHPGLAGGHGDSTDTQYF. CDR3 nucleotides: TGTGCCATCAGTGACCACCCGGGACTAGCGGGGGGTCACGGGGATAGCACAGATACGCAGTATTTT.

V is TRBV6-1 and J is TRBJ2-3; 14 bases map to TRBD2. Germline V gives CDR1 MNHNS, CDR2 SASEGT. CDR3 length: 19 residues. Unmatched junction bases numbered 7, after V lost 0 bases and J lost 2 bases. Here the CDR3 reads CASSEARLAGGLITDTQYF. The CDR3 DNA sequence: TGTGCCAGCAGTGAAGCGCGACTAGCGGGAGGGTTGATCACAGATACGCAGTATTTT.

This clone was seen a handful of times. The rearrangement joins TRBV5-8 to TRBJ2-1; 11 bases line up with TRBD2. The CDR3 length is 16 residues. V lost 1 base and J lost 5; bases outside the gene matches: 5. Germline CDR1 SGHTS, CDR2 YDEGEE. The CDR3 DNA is TGTGCCAGCAGCTTGTATTTGGGACTAGCGGACAATGAGCAGTTCTTC. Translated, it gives CASSLYLGLADNEQFF.

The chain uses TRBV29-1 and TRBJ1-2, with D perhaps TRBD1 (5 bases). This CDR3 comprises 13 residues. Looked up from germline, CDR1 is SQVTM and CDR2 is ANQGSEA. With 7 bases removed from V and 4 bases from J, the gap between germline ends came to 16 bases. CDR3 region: CSAHFHGAYGYTF. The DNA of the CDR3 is TGCAGCGCCCATTTTCATGGGGCCTATGGCTACACCTTC.

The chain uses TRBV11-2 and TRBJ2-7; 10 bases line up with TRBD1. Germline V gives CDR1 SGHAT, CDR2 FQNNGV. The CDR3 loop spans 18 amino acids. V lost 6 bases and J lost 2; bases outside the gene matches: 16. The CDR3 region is CASSTGGTGATLTYEQYF. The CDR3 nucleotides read TGTGCCAGCAGTACTGGGGGGACAGGGGCGACCCTCACCTACGAGCAGTACTTC.

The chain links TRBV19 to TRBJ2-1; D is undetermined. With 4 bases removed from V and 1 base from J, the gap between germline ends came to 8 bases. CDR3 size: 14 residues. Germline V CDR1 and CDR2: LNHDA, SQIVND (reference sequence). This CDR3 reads CASSSALSYNEQFF. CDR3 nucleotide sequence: TGTGCCAGTAGTAGCGCCCTGTCCTACAATGAGCAGTTCTTC.

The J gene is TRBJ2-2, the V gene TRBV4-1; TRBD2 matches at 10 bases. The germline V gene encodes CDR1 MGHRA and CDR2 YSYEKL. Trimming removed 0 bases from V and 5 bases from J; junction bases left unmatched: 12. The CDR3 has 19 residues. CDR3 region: CASSQDPPSGGLLTGELFF. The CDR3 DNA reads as TGCGCCAGCAGCCAAGATCCCCCTAGCGGGGGTCTACTAACCGGGGAGCTGTTTTTT.

The CDR3: CASSYRTGLLVEAFF. DNA for the CDR3: TGTGCCAGCAGTTACCGGACAGGATTACTAGTTGAAGCTTTCTTT. The chain couples TRBV6-5 to TRBJ1-1, with 7 bases that match TRBD1. The V segment lost 2 bases and the J segment 7 bases; nucleotides outside the gene matches: 10. This CDR3 region has 15 residues. The germline V gene encodes CDR1 MNHEY and CDR2 SVGAGI.